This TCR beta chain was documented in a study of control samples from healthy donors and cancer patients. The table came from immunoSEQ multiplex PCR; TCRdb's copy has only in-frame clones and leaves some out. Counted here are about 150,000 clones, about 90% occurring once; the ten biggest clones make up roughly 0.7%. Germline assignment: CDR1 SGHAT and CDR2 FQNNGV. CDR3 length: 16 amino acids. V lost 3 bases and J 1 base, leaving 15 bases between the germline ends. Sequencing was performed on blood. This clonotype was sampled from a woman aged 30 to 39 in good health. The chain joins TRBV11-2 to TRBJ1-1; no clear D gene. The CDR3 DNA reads TGTGCCAGCAGCTTGTCAACACGTGGTCAGAACACTGAAGCTTTCTTT. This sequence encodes CASSLSTRGQNTEAFF.